This T cell receptor (beta chain) stems from a study of immune heterogeneity within non-small cell lung tumors. Whole-study results and caveats: T-cell receptor beta clonotypes at high frequency differed largely between individual patients.

Template input, which was bulk tumor genomic DNA, totaled roughly 650 ng per sample. Surgical sampling yielded several biopsies per primary tumor (spaced far apart). Their non-small cell lung cancer was newly diagnosed and untreated, and the patients underwent curative surgery. The J segment lost 7 bases and the V segment lost 8 bases, leaving 5 bases of the junction unmatched. Germline-derived CDR1 and CDR2 are LGHDT and YNNKEL (reference sequence). This CDR3 has 12 amino acids. Amplification of the TCR beta CDR3 was achieved through multiplex PCR with 32 V and 13 J primers. TCRdb redid the calling of the multiplex PCR reads with MiXCR, one entry per CDR3 protein. The sample includes tens of thousands of distinct CDR3 sequences, about 30% of them seen just once. The sample holds many counts of this clonotype. Its antigen is undetermined.

The chain recombines TRBV3-1 with TRBJ1-2; TRBD1 agrees at 9 bases. This TCR came from a man in his forties with non-small cell lung cancer. Sequenced input: lung tumor tissue. CDR3 sequence (DNA): TGTGCCAGCGGCGGGACAGGGTTTGGCTACACCTTC. Amino acid sequence: CASGGTGFGYTF.